A single sample gave rise to the 17 T cell receptor beta chains below, sequenced in a study of T cell changes during pregnancy in multiple sclerosis. TCRdb's table, derived via immunoSEQ multiplex PCR, lists solely in-frame clones and lacks some. The sample yields almost 55,000 clones, under 95% seen once. The source material was CD8+ T cells from peripheral blood mononuclear cells, sampled before pregnancy. The receptors stem from a female donor with multiple sclerosis, enrolled in a pregnancy study.

This clone has a handful of counts. V gene TRBV27 combines with J gene TRBJ1-4, with 8 bases identical to TRBD1. The length of the CDR3 is 14 residues. V lost 5 bases to trimming and J lost 6 bases; unmatched junction nucleotides: 5. In germline, CDR1 is MNHEY, CDR2 SMNVEV (reference sequence). The CDR3 coding sequence is TGTGCCAGCAGTCCGTCGACAGGGGATGAAAAACTGTTTTTT. This gives the protein CASSPSTGDEKLFF.

J is TRBJ2-5 and V is TRBV11-3; possibly TRBD2 for D (5 bases). The CDR3 contains 15 residues. CDR1 SGHNT and CDR2 YENEEA come from the germline V gene. V was cut by 1 base and J by 0 bases, with 9 bases left in between. The CDR3 coding sequence is TGTGCCAGCAGCTTAGGGCCCGGGAACCAAGAGACCCAGTACTTC. Its translation is CASSLGPGNQETQYF.

This chain uses TRBV4-2 with TRBJ1-3; 8 bases are shared with TRBD1. From germline, CDR1 is LGHNA and CDR2 YNFKEQ. The CDR3 sequence is 18 residues long. V lost 2 bases, J lost 0 bases, and 9 bases stayed unmatched. CDR3 amino acids: CASSQSTGTGNSGNTIYF. DNA for the CDR3: TGTGCCAGCAGCCAATCGACCGGGACAGGAAACTCTGGAAACACCATATATTTT.

The V call is TRBV9, the J call TRBJ2-2, with D perhaps matching TRBD2 (6 bases). V was cut by 0 bases and J by 6 bases, with 9 bases left in between. Germline values: CDR1 SGDLS, CDR2 YYNGEE. The CDR3 sequence is 14 residues long. The CDR3 nucleotides are TGTGCCAGCAGCGTAGAACTAGCCGCCGGGGAGCTGTTTTTT. Protein sequence: CASSVELAAGELFF.

The chain links TRBV15 to TRBJ1-5; 9 nucleotides line up with TRBD1. V was pared by 0 bases and J by 6 bases, with 3 bases of the junction left unmatched. This CDR3 region has 15 residues. The V gene's germline CDR1 is LNHNV and CDR2 YYDKDF (reference sequence). The CDR3, as DNA: TGTGCCACCAGCAGAGAGAGGGACAGGGTTCAGCCCCAGCATTTT. This gives the protein CATSRERDRVQPQHF.

The chain uses TRBV9 and TRBJ2-2, with D maybe TRBD2 (6 bases). Trimming took 4 bases from V and 6 from J, leaving 13 bases between them. This CDR3 is built from 14 residues. Germline V gene data show CDR1 as SGDLS and CDR2 as YYNGEE. The CDR3 loop is CASSPGSGAGELFF. For the CDR3, the DNA is TGTGCCAGCAGCCCGGGCTCGGGGGCCGGGGAGCTGTTTTTT. Looking up the rest from reference TRBV9 and TRBJ2-2 gives the full variable domain: DSGVTQTPKHLITATGQRVTLRCSPRSGDLSVYWYQQSLDQGLQFLIQYYNGEERAKGNILERFSAQQFPDLHSELNLSSLELGDSALYFCASSPGSGAGELFFGEGSRLTVL.

The sample holds one count of this clone. Written as DNA, the CDR3 is TGTGCCAGCAGTTTTTTCCCCTTTTTGGCTAGCGGGGGGTTTCAAGATACGCAGTATTTT. Its translation: CASSFFPFLASGGFQDTQYF. The chain is built from TRBV27 and TRBJ2-3, with 11 positions matching TRBD2. Losses at the gene ends were 3 bases for V and 5 bases for J; bases not matched to a gene: 19. Germline lookup yields CDR1 MNHEY and CDR2 SMNVEV (reference sequence). The CDR3 covers 20 residues.

The rearrangement joins TRBV4-3 to TRBJ1-4; no clear D gene. V lost 0 bases and J 2 bases, leaving 10 bases between the germline ends. The CDR3 totals 16 residues. The germline V gene encodes CDR1 LGHNA and CDR2 YSLEER. The CDR3 protein is CASSQEGEATNEKLFF. For the CDR3, the DNA is TGCGCCAGCAGCCAAGAAGGAGAGGCGACTAATGAAAAACTGTTTTTT.

V is TRBV7-9 and J is TRBJ2-7; TRBD1 might be the D (6 bases). V was cut by 6 bases and J by 2 bases, with 14 bases left in between. This CDR3 comprises 14 residues. CDR1 and CDR2 (germline): SEHNR, FQNEAQ (reference sequence). CDR3 in amino acids: CASSLMGDTYEQYF. The CDR3 DNA follows: TGTGCCAGCAGTCTCATGGGGGACACCTACGAGCAGTACTTC.

The rearrangement links TRBV15 to TRBJ1-5, with D tentatively TRBD1 (5 bases). Trimming took 3 bases from V and 1 from J, leaving 10 bases between them. The CDR3 is 15 residues long. Germline assignment: CDR1 LNHNV and CDR2 YYDKDF (reference sequence). CDR3: CATSRAAGSNQPQHF. The CDR3 DNA sequence: TGTGCCACCAGCAGGGCGGCAGGGAGCAATCAGCCCCAGCATTTT.

This chain links TRBV4-3 with TRBJ2-7, with D tentatively TRBD2 (5 bases). The length of the CDR3 is 14 residues. V lost 0 bases and J 5 bases, leaving 11 bases between the germline ends. In germline, CDR1 is LGHNA, CDR2 YSLEER. CDR3 DNA: TGCGCCAGCAGCCAAGAACGGGGTGTCCACGAGCAGTACTTC. Translation gives CASSQERGVHEQYF.

The chain uses TRBV7-9 and TRBJ1-5; the D gene is possibly TRBD1 (5 bases). Trimming removed 6 bases from V and 7 bases from J, with 10 bases in between. The CDR3 consists of 12 residues. The V gene's germline CDR1 is SEHNR and CDR2 FQNEAQ (reference sequence). The CDR3: CASRRGNQPQHF. The CDR3 DNA sequence: TGTGCCAGCAGGCGGGGGAACCAGCCCCAGCATTTT.

The rearrangement uses TRBV7-9 and TRBJ2-1; 8 bases agree with TRBD2. CDR1 is SEHNR, CDR2 FQNEAQ, per germline (reference sequence). The CDR3 consists of 13 residues. Trimming at V came to 4 bases and at J to 8 bases, leaving 4 bases not matched to a gene. The CDR3 region is CASSSGLADEQFF. The CDR3 DNA reads TGTGCCAGCAGCTCAGGACTAGCCGATGAGCAGTTCTTC.

The chain employs TRBV5-4 and TRBJ2-5; 7 bases are a match to TRBD1. Germline V gene lookup returns CDR1 SGHNT and CDR2 YYREEE (reference sequence). Unmatched junction bases numbered 4, after V lost 0 bases and J lost 2 bases. This CDR3 spans 15 amino acids. CDR3 amino acids: CASSLADREQETQYF. The CDR3 bases are TGTGCCAGCAGCTTGGCAGACAGGGAGCAAGAGACCCAGTACTTC.

The chain joins TRBV7-9 to TRBJ1-1; a weak D match, TRBD1 (5 bases). This CDR3 spans 15 amino acids. Germline CDR1 is SEHNR and CDR2 is FQNEAQ (reference sequence). The V gene lost 1 base and the J gene lost 0 bases, with 9 bases spanning the gap. As DNA, the CDR3 is TGTGCCAGCAGCTTAGGGCAGGGCATGAACACTGAAGCTTTCTTT. Encoded protein: CASSLGQGMNTEAFF.

The V and J genes are TRBV7-9 and TRBJ1-3; no clear D gene. Trimming stripped 11 bases from V and 4 bases from J, with 15 bases between. The CDR3 has 13 residues. CDR1 and CDR2 (germline): SEHNR, FQNEAQ (reference sequence). The CDR3 DNA reads as TGTGCCGGCCAGGAGGGTGACGGAAACACCATATATTTT. Protein sequence: CAGQEGDGNTIYF. Drawing the rest from reference TRBV7-9 and TRBJ1-3, the complete variable domain is DTGVSQNPRHKITKRGQNVTFRCDPISEHNRLYWYRQTLGQGPEFLTYFQNEAQLEKSRLLSDRFSAERPKGSFSTLEIQRTEQGDSAMYLCAGQEGDGNTIYFGEGSWLTVV.

This clone was seen only once. The V and J genes are TRBV27 and TRBJ1-1; D not resolved. V lost 2 bases to trimming and J lost 1 base, with 5 bases between them. Germline CDR1 MNHEY, CDR2 SMNVEV (reference sequence). The CDR3 covers 13 residues. The CDR3 bases are TGTGCCAGCAGTTTAACTCCGAACACTGAAGCTTTCTTT. Protein: CASSLTPNTEAFF.